The rows below give T cell receptor beta chains drawn from one sample of a study of CD8+ T cells in alopecia areata. Profiling relied on immunoSEQ multiplex PCR, and the TCRdb table lists in-frame clones only, not all of them. The sample yields approximately 200,000 clones, 50% to 60% seen once. This material consisted of CD4+ T cells sorted from blood, taken at week 4, from a patient treated with tofacitinib. All receptors come from a human donor with alopecia areata. The CDR3 runs from the conserved cysteine through the conserved F or W. D genes are given only for firm matches. Clone size appears in some rows only: once, few, many, or a class for an expanded clone.

TRBV4-2	NA	TRBJ2-3	TRBD2	CASSSLSLSGGNTDTQYF	TGTGCCAGCAGCAGTCTAAGCTTGTCGGGGGGAAACACAGATACGCAGTATTTT
TRBV30	NA	TRBJ1-3	NA	CAWSLKAGNTIYF	TGTGCCTGGAGTCTCAAGGCTGGAAACACCATATATTTT
TRBV10-3	NA	TRBJ2-5	NA	CAIRAQETQYF	TGTGCCATCAGAGCTCAAGAGACCCAGTACTTC
TRBV6-6	once	TRBJ1-5	NA	CASSSESGQPQHF	TGTGCCAGCAGTTCGGAGAGCGGCCAGCCCCAGCATTTT
TRBV10-3	NA	TRBJ2-2	NA	CAIMGRDVDGGGELFF	TGTGCCATCATGGGCAGGGACGTGGATGGAGGCGGGGAGCTGTTTTTT
TRBV27	NA	TRBJ1-2	NA	CASSRFGTVYGYTF	TGTGCCAGCAGCCGATTCGGGACGGTCTATGGCTACACCTTC
TRBV29-1	NA	TRBJ1-2	NA	CSGEDYGYTF	TGCAGCGGCGAGGACTATGGCTACACCTTC
TRBV5-4	NA	TRBJ2-2	NA	CASGGRMNTGELFF	TGTGCCAGCGGGGGGAGAATGAACACCGGGGAGCTGTTTTTT
TRBV29-1	NA	TRBJ1-1	NA	CSVQTSEAFF	TGCAGCGTTCAGACATCGGAAGCTTTCTTT
TRBV11-2	NA	TRBJ2-1	NA	CASSGSTGYNEQFF	TGTGCCAGCAGCGGGAGCACAGGGTACAATGAGCAGTTCTTC
TRBV6-6	NA	TRBJ2-5	TRBD1	CASSSEQGAQTQYF	TGTGCCAGCAGTTCCGAGCAGGGGGCGCAGACCCAGTACTTC
TRBV4-1	NA	TRBJ1-5	TRBD1	CASSPATRGGISNQPQHF	TGCGCCAGCAGCCCAGCAACCAGGGGGGGCATTAGCAATCAGCCCCAGCATTTT
TRBV10-3	few	TRBJ2-1	NA	CAISPDSTSSYNEQFF	TGTGCCATCAGCCCCGACTCTACTAGCTCCTACAATGAGCAGTTCTTC
TRBV2	NA	TRBJ1-5	NA	CASSTEQGQPQHF	TGTGCCAGCAGTACCGAGCAAGGGCAGCCCCAGCATTTT
TRBV29-1	NA	TRBJ1-1	TRBD1	CSVWDRSSTEAFF	TGCAGCGTATGGGACAGGAGTAGCACTGAAGCTTTCTTT
TRBV30	NA	TRBJ2-5	NA	CAWSILYQETQYF	TGTGCCTGGAGCATATTGTACCAAGAGACCCAGTACTTC
TRBV5-1	NA	TRBJ2-2	NA	CASSLNAYTGELFF	TGCGCCAGCAGCTTAAACGCCTACACCGGGGAGCTGTTTTTT
TRBV10-3	NA	TRBJ2-5	NA	CAISEAPGHQETQYF	TGTGCCATCAGTGAGGCACCGGGACACCAAGAGACCCAGTACTTC
TRBV27	NA	TRBJ2-7	NA	CASSLVSGIEYEQYF	TGTGCCAGCAGTTTGGTTTCAGGGATAGAGTACGAGCAGTACTTC
TRBV7-2	NA	TRBJ2-5	NA	CASSTGPQETQYF	TGTGCCAGCAGCACCGGACCCCAAGAGACCCAGTACTTC
TRBV28	NA	TRBJ1-2	NA	CASSHSPRLYGYTF	TGTGCCAGCAGCCATAGCCCCAGATTGTATGGCTACACCTTC
TRBV9	NA	TRBJ2-6	NA	CASSLRANVLTF	TGTGCCAGCAGCCTAAGGGCCAACGTCCTGACTTTC
TRBV12-5	NA	TRBJ1-6	NA	CASGLVLGAPLHF	TGTGCTAGTGGTTTGGTCCTAGGGGCACCCCTCCACTTT
TRBV29-1	NA	TRBJ1-1	NA	CSAQRGAGNTEAFF	TGCAGCGCCCAGCGGGGGGCGGGGAACACTGAAGCTTTCTTT
TRBV7-9	NA	TRBJ2-2	TRBD1	CASSPREPRDRGTTGELFF	TGTGCCAGCAGCCCAAGAGAGCCCCGGGACAGGGGCACAACCGGGGAGCTGTTTTTT
TRBV7-2	NA	TRBJ1-1	NA	CASSLVGTNTEAFF	TGTGCCAGCAGCTTAGTAGGGACGAACACTGAAGCTTTCTTT
TRBV5-4	NA	TRBJ2-1	NA	CASSPPRSSYNEQFF	TGTGCCAGCAGCCCCCCCCGAAGCTCCTACAATGAGCAGTTCTTC
TRBV4-3	NA	TRBJ1-3	NA	CASSQLQGSGNTIYF	TGCGCCAGCAGCCAACTACAGGGCTCTGGAAACACCATATATTTT
TRBV29-1	few	TRBJ1-1	TRBD1	CSATGQTMNTEAFF	TGCAGCGCCACGGGACAGACCATGAACACTGAAGCTTTCTTT
TRBV29-1	NA	TRBJ1-2	NA	CSASGPRGYTF	TGCAGCGCCTCGGGACCTCGAGGCTACACCTTC
TRBV5-1	NA	TRBJ2-3	TRBD1	CASSSGQGMADTQYF	TGCGCCAGCAGCTCCGGACAGGGTATGGCAGATACGCAGTATTTT
TRBV1	NA	TRBJ2-3	NA	CTSSQDPGLAGASTDTQYF	TGCACCAGCAGCCAAGATCCCGGACTAGCGGGCGCGAGCACAGATACGCAGTATTTT
TRBV18	NA	TRBJ1-2	TRBD1	CASSPGQANYGYTF	TGTGCCAGCTCACCCGGACAGGCTAACTATGGCTACACCTTC
TRBV5-1	NA	TRBJ1-2	NA	CASSPRTGNYGYTF	TGCGCCAGCAGCCCGAGGACGGGGAACTATGGCTACACCTTC
TRBV10-3	few	TRBJ1-6	TRBD1	CAISGRQGNSPLHF	TGTGCCATCAGTGGGCGACAGGGGAATTCACCCCTCCACTTT
TRBV18	few	TRBJ1-5	TRBD1	CASRDRGSNQPQHF	TGTGCCAGCCGAGACAGGGGGAGCAATCAGCCCCAGCATTTT
TRBV30	NA	TRBJ1-4	NA	CAWSVGQGVEKLFF	TGTGCCTGGAGTGTTGGGCAGGGAGTTGAAAAACTGTTTTTT
TRBV6-5	once	TRBJ2-3	NA	CASRPHGTDTQYF	TGTGCCAGCAGACCCCATGGCACAGATACGCAGTATTTT
TRBV5-1	few	TRBJ2-3	NA	CASSLIGGTDTQYF	TGCGCCAGCAGCTTGATAGGGGGCACAGATACGCAGTATTTT
TRBV30	few	TRBJ1-5	TRBD1	CAWNGQVNQPQHF	TGTGCCTGGAATGGACAGGTCAATCAGCCCCAGCATTTT
TRBV5-4	NA	TRBJ1-2	NA	CASSLPGGDYGYTF	TGTGCCAGCAGCCTCCCGGGGGGCGACTATGGCTACACCTTC
TRBV7-2	NA	TRBJ2-3	NA	CASSLGGYTDTQYF	TGTGCCAGCAGCTTAGGAGGATACACAGATACGCAGTATTTT
TRBV7-2	NA	TRBJ1-2	NA	CASSVKGQSNYGYTF	TGTGCCAGCAGCGTAAAAGGACAGAGTAACTATGGCTACACCTTC
TRBV30	NA	TRBJ1-1	NA	CAWSVRGPPNTEAFF	TGTGCCTGGAGTGTACGTGGGCCTCCGAACACTGAAGCTTTCTTT
TRBV29-1	few	TRBJ2-5	NA	CSVEPGSETQYF	TGCAGCGTTGAGCCAGGATCAGAGACCCAGTACTTC
TRBV6-5	NA	TRBJ2-7	NA	CASSLQEGTHEQYF	TGTGCCAGCAGTTTACAGGAGGGAACTCACGAGCAGTACTTC